Described below is a single TCR beta chain sequence and its context. Its antigen is unknown. The method was immunoSEQ multiplex PCR; TCRdb's version includes in-frame clones alone and lacks a portion of them. The sample consists of around 1,000,000 clones, 70% to 80% of them appearing once. A split of CD4+ cells into CD45RA+ naive and CD45RA-negative memory subsets was performed. Germline V gene sequence: CDR1 SGHRS, CDR2 YFSETQ. The V end lost 2 bases, the J end lost 0 bases, and 10 bases lay between the germline ends. This CDR3 is built from 15 residues. The sample is drawn from a study of shared clonotypes between healthy human individuals. Study as a whole: The composition of the donors was two women and three men aged 18 to 49. Study-wide findings and caveats: What rarefaction showed was incomplete sorted-subset sequencing despite large depth.

The chain links TRBV5-1 to TRBJ2-3; tentatively, D is TRBD1 (6 bases). The receptor's source is a man between 18 and 35 years old in good health. Some clones in this sample may be carry-over from other donors' samples. Specimen: memory CD4+ T cells from PBMCs. As for subset: CD45RA-negative fraction. In nucleotides, the CDR3 is TGCGCCAGCAGCTTAGGACAGTATAGCACAGATACGCAGTATTTT. Amino acid sequence: CASSLGQYSTDTQYF.